This T cell receptor beta chain was sequenced during a study of CD4 T cells in relation to SARS-CoV-2 and coronaviruses. Whole-study context: Controls used an HIV-1 Nef peptide pool or no peptide. Regarding the study as a whole: In around 60% of donors, memory CD4+ clonotypes crossrecognized SARS-CoV-2 and at least one common cold coronavirus spike.

Unexposed donor CD4+ T cells date from about 2010-2018, before the COVID-19 pandemic. CD4+ T cells were isolated from the cells after about nine days of culture. Cells permitting, SARS-CoV-2 S/N and four cold-coronavirus spikes were tested on unexposed-donor CD4+ T cells. On days 3 and 7, cultures got half fresh IL-2 medium. The V segment lost 4 bases and the J segment 8 bases; nucleotides outside the gene matches: 15. This CDR3 is 17 amino acids long. The V gene's germline CDR1 is MGHRA and CDR2 YSYEKL. Only in-frame clones appear in the TCRdb table, and some are missing; sequencing was by immunoSEQ multiplex PCR. Of about 26,000 clones in the sample, approximately 70% were seen once. Comments on this clone: Its antigen is unknown.

This receptor was identified in a human donor in good health. Sequencing was performed on CD4+ T cells from PBMCs, cultured in vitro. The chain links TRBV4-1 to TRBJ2-4, with 9 bases fitting TRBD2. The CDR3 region is CASSRGGLALRGDIQYF. CDR3 nucleotides: TGCGCCAGCAGCCGGGGGGGACTAGCTCTCAGGGGTGACATTCAGTACTTC.